This TCR beta chain was recovered during a study of response to subunit inactivated influenza vaccine. Study-level findings and limits: Seasonal influenza vaccination, on each occasion, was suggested by the authors to recruit few new T cells.

A single record per CDR3 protein comes from TCRdb applying MiXCR to the RT-PCR reads. The table has roughly 710,000 distinct CDR3 sequences, 13% to 15% seen once; the top ten hold around 7.6%. The CDR3 is 15 residues long. CDR1 and CDR2 from the germline V gene are SGDLS and YYNGEE. After removal of 3 bases from V and 6 bases from J, the junction contained 3 bases not matched to a gene. This clonotype showed up just a few times. The target antigen is unknown. The material sequenced was PBMCs from blood, taken roughly 2 weeks before vaccination. The chain has TRBV9 and TRBJ2-2; 12 bases match TRBD2. The TCR sequence derives from a man between 50 and 59 years old who received an inactivated influenza vaccine. The CDR3 DNA sequence: TGTGCCAGCAGCGCAAGACTAGCGGGAGCCGGGGAGCTGTTTTTT. Translation: CASSARLAGAGELFF. The whole variable domain, filled in from reference TRBV9 and TRBJ2-2, reads DSGVTQTPKHLITATGQRVTLRCSPRSGDLSVYWYQQSLDQGLQFLIQYYNGEERAKGNILERFSAQQFPDLHSELNLSSLELGDSALYFCASSARLAGAGELFFGEGSRLTVL.